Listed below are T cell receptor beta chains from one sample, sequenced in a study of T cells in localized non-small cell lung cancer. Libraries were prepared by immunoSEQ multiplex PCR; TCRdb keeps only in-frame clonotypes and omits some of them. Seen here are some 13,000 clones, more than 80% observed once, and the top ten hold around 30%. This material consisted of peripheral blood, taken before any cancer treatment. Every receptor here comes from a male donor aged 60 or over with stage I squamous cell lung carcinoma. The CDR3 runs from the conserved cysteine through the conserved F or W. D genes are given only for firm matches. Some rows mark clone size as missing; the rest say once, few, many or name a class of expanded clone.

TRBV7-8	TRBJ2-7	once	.	CASSFAAASYEQYF	TGTGCCAGCAGCTTTGCGGCGGCATCCTACGAGCAGTACTTC
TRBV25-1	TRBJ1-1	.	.	CASSEWNTEAFF	TGTGCCAGCAGTGAATGGAACACTGAAGCTTTCTTT
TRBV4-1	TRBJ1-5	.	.	CASSQGQGSNQPQHF	TGCGCCAGCAGCCAGGGCCAGGGTAGCAATCAGCCCCAGCATTTT
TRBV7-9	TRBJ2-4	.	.	CASSLGGLDFKNIQYF	TGTGCCAGCAGCTTAGGGGGTCTCGATTTTAAAAACATTCAGTACTTC
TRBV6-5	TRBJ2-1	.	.	CASSNGWKEQFF	TGTGCCAGCAGCAACGGTTGGAAGGAGCAGTTCTTC
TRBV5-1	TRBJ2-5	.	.	CASSFKETQYF	TGCGCCAGCAGCTTCAAAGAGACCCAGTACTTC
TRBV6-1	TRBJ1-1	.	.	CASSEADPVLGKGPKNTEAFF	TGTGCCAGCAGTGAAGCCGATCCGGTATTGGGTAAGGGACCAAAGAACACTGAAGCTTTCTTT
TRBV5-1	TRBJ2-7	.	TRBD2	CASSILAGPTYEQYF	TGCGCCAGCAGCATACTAGCGGGTCCCACCTACGAGCAGTACTTC
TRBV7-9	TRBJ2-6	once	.	CASSFGGAGANVLTF	TGTGCCAGCAGCTTTGGGGGCGCTGGGGCCAACGTCCTGACTTTC
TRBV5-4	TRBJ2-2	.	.	CASSLGGNTGELFF	TGTGCCAGCAGCTTGGGAGGAAACACCGGGGAGCTGTTTTTT
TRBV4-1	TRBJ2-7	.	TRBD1	CASSEEGQTYEQYF	TGCGCCAGCAGCGAAGAGGGACAGACCTACGAGCAGTACTTC
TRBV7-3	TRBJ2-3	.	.	CASSRDFQADTQYF	TGTGCCAGCAGCCGGGACTTTCAAGCAGATACGCAGTATTTT
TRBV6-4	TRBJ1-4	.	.	CASSVPPLRKLFF	TGTGCCAGCAGTGTTCCACCCCTTCGGAAACTGTTTTTT
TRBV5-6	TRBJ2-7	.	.	CASSLGRDYEQYF	TGTGCCAGCAGCTTGGGGCGGGATTACGAGCAGTACTTC
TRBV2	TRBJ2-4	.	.	CASKEESGPWNIQYF	TGTGCCAGCAAGGAGGAATCGGGCCCCTGGAACATTCAGTACTTC
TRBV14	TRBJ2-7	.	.	CASSQIGRPYEQYF	TGTGCCAGCAGCCAGATCGGGAGACCCTACGAGCAGTACTTC
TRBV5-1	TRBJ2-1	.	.	CASSLRGDLGNEQFF	TGCGCCAGCAGCTTAAGGGGAGATTTGGGCAATGAGCAGTTCTTC
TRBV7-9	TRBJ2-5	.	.	CASSSPQAPQETQYF	TGTGCCAGCAGCTCCCCCCAGGCGCCTCAAGAGACCCAGTACTTC
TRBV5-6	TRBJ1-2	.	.	CASSLGGEPISYGYTF	TGTGCCAGCAGCTTGGGGGGGGAACCCATTTCCTATGGCTACACCTTC
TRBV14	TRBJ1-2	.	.	CASRVRYGYTF	TGTGCCAGCAGGGTGCGATATGGCTACACCTTC
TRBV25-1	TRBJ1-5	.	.	CASSEGRWQPQHF	TGTGCCAGCAGTGAAGGGAGGTGGCAGCCCCAGCATTTT
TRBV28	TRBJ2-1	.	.	CASSSDRRSYNEQFF	TGTGCCAGCAGTTCCGACAGGAGGTCCTACAATGAGCAGTTCTTC
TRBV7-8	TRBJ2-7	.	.	CASSPPLRESSYEQYF	TGTGCCAGCAGCCCCCCTTTGAGGGAGAGCTCCTACGAGCAGTACTTC
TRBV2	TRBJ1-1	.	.	CASSRQDRRNTEAFF	TGTGCCAGCAGCAGGCAAGACAGGCGAAACACTGAAGCTTTCTTT
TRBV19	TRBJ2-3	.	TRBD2	CASRTSGTQYF	TGTGCCAGTAGAACTAGCGGTACGCAGTATTTT
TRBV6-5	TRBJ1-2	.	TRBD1	CASRDRGLNYGYTF	TGTGCCAGCAGAGACAGGGGCCTGAACTATGGCTACACCTTC
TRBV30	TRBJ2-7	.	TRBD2	CAWRVLAGELREQYF	TGTGCCTGGAGAGTGCTGGCGGGGGAGCTGAGGGAGCAGTACTTC
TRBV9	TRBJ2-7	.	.	CASSVATAGFEQYF	TGTGCCAGCAGCGTAGCTACGGCGGGGTTCGAGCAGTACTTC
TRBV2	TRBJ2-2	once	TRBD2	CASSASAGAVTGELFF	TGTGCCAGCAGTGCCTCGGCGGGAGCGGTCACCGGGGAGCTGTTTTTT
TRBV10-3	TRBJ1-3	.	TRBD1	CAISERQGAGNTIYF	TGTGCCATCAGTGAGAGACAGGGTGCTGGAAACACCATATATTTT
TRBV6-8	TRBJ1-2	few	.	CASGSDGGYGYTF	TGTGCCAGCGGGTCCGACGGGGGATATGGCTACACCTTC
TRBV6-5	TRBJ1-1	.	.	CASRSPGSTEAFF	TGTGCCAGCAGGTCCCCCGGGTCCACTGAAGCTTTCTTT
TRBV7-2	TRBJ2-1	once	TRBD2	CASSSRGVRGLASNEQFF	TGTGCCAGCAGCTCCCGCGGGGTGCGGGGACTAGCTAGCAATGAGCAGTTCTTC